This TCR beta chain stems from a study of T cell repertoires in cytomegalovirus infection. Study-level information: It can be stated that public TCR beta signatures indicated CMV infection as well as a matching HLA type.

TCRdb reanalysed the reads using MiXCR and keeps one entry per CDR3 protein. The table has 740,000 or so distinct CDR3 sequences, 35% to 40% seen once. For this clonotype: Antigen: not known.

Findings and caveats of the study: HLA-C-restricted, CMV-specific TCR beta clonotypes were dominant ex vivo. Frequencies of public TCR beta families were cumulated, and this identified carriers of CMV plus the relevant HLA.

The V gene's germline CDR1 is KGHSH and CDR2 LQKENI. This CDR3 contains 17 residues. The ends lost 3 bases at V and 4 bases at J; junction bases unmatched: 12. The chain is built from TRBV18 and TRBJ1-1; TRBD1 matches at 9 bases. The sequence derives from a human donor in good health (CMV status not recorded). Some clones in this sample may be carry-over from other donors' samples. The specimen sequenced was PBMCs. DNA for the CDR3: TGTGCCAGCTCACCCGGAGGACAGGGGTTGAAGAGCACTGAAGCTTTCTTT. Amino acid sequence: CASSPGGQGLKSTEAFF.